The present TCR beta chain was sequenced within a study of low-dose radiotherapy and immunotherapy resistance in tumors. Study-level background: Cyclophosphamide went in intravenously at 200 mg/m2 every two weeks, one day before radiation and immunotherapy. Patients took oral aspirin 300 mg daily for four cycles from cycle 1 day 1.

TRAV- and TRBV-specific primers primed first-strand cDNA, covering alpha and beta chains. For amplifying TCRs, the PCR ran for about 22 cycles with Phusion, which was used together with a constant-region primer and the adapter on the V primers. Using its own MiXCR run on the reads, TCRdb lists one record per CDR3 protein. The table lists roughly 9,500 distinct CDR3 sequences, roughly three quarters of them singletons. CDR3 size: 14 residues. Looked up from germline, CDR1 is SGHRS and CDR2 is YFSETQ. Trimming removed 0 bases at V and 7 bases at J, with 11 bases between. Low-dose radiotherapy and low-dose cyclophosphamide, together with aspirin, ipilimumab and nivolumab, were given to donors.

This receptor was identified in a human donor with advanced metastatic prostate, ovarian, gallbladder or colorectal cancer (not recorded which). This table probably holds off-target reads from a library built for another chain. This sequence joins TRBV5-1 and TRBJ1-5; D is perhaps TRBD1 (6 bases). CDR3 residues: CASSLGDMNQPQHF. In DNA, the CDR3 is TGCGCCAGCAGCTTGGGGGACATGAACCAGCCCCAGCATTTT.